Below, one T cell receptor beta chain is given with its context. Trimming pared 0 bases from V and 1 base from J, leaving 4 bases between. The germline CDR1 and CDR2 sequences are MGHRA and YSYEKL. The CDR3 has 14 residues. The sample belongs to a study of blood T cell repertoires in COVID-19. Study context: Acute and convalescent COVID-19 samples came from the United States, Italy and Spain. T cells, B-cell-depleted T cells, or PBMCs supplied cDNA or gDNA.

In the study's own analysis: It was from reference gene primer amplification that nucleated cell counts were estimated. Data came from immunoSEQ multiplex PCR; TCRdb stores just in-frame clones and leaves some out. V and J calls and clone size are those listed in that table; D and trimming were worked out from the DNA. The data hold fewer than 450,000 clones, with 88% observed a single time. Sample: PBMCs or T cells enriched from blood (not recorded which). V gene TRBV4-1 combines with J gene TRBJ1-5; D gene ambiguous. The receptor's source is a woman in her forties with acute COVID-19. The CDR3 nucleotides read TGCGCCAGCAGCCAAGATCTAAGCAATCAGCCCCAGCATTTT. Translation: CASSQDLSNQPQHF.